The 6 T cell receptor beta chains below were found in one sample sequenced in a study of neurological immune-mediated disorders. TCRdb analysed the 5' RACE reads with MiXCR anew, one entry per CDR3 protein. This repertoire shows about 65,000 distinct CDR3 sequences, over 4% found once; its top ten account for about 2.4%. What was sequenced was PBMCs. The source of these receptors is a man in his fifties with multiple sclerosis.

The sample holds many counts of this clonotype. This chain joins TRBV12-3 or TRBV12-4 and TRBJ1-1, with D possibly matching TRBD1 (6 bases). V lost 5 bases to trimming and J lost 4 bases, with 14 bases between them. The CDR3 consists of 14 residues. Here the CDR3 reads CASSQRGRSTEAFF. The CDR3 nucleotides are TGTGCCAGCAGTCAAAGGGGGAGGAGCACTGAAGCTTTCTTT.

For this clonotype: At one of its ends the junction is not consistent with the germline gene, which may arise from a read error. The chain employs TRBV4-1 and TRBJ2-2; 10 bases agree with TRBD1. Per germline, CDR1 MGHRA and CDR2 YSYEKL. The CDR3 is made up of 15 amino acids. The CDR3 is CASSLDRGNAGELFF. CDR3 in DNA: TGCGCCAGCAGCCTGGACAGGGGGAACGCCGGGGAGCTGTTTTTT.

Concerning this clonotype itself: A much more abundant neighbour one base away suggests this may be a read error. This chain links TRBV6-5 with TRBJ2-3; 8 nucleotides align to TRBD2. The CDR3 extends over 15 amino acids. V trimming: 2 bases; J trimming: 7 bases; junction bases outside the gene matches: 8. CDR1 is MNHEY and CDR2 is SVGAGI in the germline V gene. For the CDR3, the DNA is TGTGCCAGCAGTTACGGGACTAGAGGGGGGTATACGCAGTATTTT. Its protein product is CASSYGTRGGYTQYF.

This clonotype was detected many times. The chain couples TRBV28 to TRBJ2-5, with D unresolved. This CDR3 region has 12 residues. The V gene lost 6 bases and the J gene lost 2 bases, with 7 bases spanning the gap. Germline V lookup: CDR1 MDHEN, CDR2 SYDVKM. The CDR3: CASSSFQETQYF. CDR3 nucleotide sequence: TGTGCCAGCAGCTCCTTTCAAGAGACCCAGTACTTC.

This clonotype was recorded many times. The rearrangement links TRBV6-6 to TRBJ1-6; tentatively, D is TRBD1 (5 bases). Germline lookup yields CDR1 MNHNY and CDR2 SVGAGI (reference sequence). CDR3 size: 15 residues. Trimming shortened V by 6 bases and J by 5 bases, and 14 bases separated the two germline ends. The CDR3 region has the DNA TGTGCCAGCAGGGGGGGGACCGCTGATAATTCACCCCTCCACTTT. Encoded protein: CASRGGTADNSPLHF.

This clonotype was seen at least ten times. This sequence joins TRBV3-1 and TRBJ1-3, with D possibly being TRBD1 (6 bases). This CDR3 is built from 16 residues. In germline, CDR1 is LGHDT, CDR2 YNNKEL (reference sequence). Trimming removed 1 base at V and 4 bases at J, with 14 bases between. The CDR3 reads CASSQVPGTPGNTIYF. As DNA, the CDR3 is TGTGCCAGCAGCCAAGTTCCCGGGACACCAGGAAACACCATATATTTT.